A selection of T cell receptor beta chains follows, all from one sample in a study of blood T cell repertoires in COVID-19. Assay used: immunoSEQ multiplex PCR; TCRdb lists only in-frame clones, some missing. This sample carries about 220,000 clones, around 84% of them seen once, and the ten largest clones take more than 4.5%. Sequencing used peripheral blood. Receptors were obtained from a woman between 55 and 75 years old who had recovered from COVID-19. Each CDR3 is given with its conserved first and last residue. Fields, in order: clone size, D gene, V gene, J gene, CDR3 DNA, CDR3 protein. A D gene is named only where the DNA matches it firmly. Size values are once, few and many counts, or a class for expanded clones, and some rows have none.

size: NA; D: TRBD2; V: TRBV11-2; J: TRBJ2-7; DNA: TGTGCCAGCAGCTTAGTGGCTAGCGGGCCACTCTACGAGCAGTACTTC; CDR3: CASSLVASGPLYEQYF
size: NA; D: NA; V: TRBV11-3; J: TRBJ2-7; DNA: TGTGCCAGCTCCGCCGGGGAGTCCTACGAGCAGTACTTC; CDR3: CASSAGESYEQYF
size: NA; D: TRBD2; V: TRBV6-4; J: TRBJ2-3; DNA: TGTGCCAGCAGTAGCGGGGGGGCCTGGGATACGCAGTATTTT; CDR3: CASSSGGAWDTQYF
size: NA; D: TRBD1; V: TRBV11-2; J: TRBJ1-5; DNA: TGTGCCAGCAGCTTCGACAGGGGGCTGGGCAATCAGCCCCAGCATTTT; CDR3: CASSFDRGLGNQPQHF
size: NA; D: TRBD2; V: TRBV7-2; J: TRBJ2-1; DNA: TGTGCCAGCAGCTTAGACACTAGCGGGAGATACAATGAGCAGTTCTTC; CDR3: CASSLDTSGRYNEQFF
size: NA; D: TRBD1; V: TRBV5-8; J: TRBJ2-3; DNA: TGTGCCAGCACCCGTCGACAGGGGCGCACAGATACGCAGTATTTT; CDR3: CASTRRQGRTDTQYF
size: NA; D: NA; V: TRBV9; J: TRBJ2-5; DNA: TGTGCCAGCAGCCCACGGGGAGACGTCGAGACCCAGTACTTC; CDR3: CASSPRGDVETQYF
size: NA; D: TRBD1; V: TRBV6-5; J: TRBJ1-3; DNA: TGTGCCAGCAGGAGACAGGGGGCTGGTGGAAACACCATATATTTT; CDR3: CASRRQGAGGNTIYF
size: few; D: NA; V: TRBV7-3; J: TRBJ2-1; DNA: TGTGCCAGCAGCTTATCCCGGGGCAATGAGCAGTTCTTC; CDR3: CASSLSRGNEQFF
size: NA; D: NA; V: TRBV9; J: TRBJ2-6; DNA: TGTGCCAGCAGCGAGGGGATATGGGGCCTCTCGAGTGTTAGCTCTGGGGCCAACGTCCTGACTTTC; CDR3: CASSEGIWGLSSVSSGANVLTF
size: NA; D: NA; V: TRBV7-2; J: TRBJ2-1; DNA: TGTGCCAGCAGCTTAATGAGGGGGGGGTACAATGAGCAGTTCTTC; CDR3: CASSLMRGGYNEQFF
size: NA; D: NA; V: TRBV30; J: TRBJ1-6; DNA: TGTGCCTGGAGGAGAGCCTCGCAGGATAATTCACCCCTCCACTTT; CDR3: CAWRRASQDNSPLHF
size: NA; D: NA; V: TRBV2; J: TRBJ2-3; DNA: TGTGCCAGCAGTGAGCGGTTAAGCACAGATACGCAGTATTTT; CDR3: CASSERLSTDTQYF
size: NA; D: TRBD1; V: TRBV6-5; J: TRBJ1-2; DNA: TGTGCCAGCAGCGGACAGGAGGGCTACACCTTC; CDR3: CASSGQEGYTF
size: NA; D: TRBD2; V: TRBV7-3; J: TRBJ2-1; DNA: TGTGCCAGCAGCTCGGGACTAGTTCTCAATGAGCAGTTCTTC; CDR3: CASSSGLVLNEQFF
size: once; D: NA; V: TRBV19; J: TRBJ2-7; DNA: TGTGCCACCGGCCCCGGAGCCTACGAGCAGTACTTC; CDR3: CATGPGAYEQYF
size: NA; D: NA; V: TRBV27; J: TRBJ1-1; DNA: TGTGCCAGCAGTAGAAACAGGGAGACTGAAGCTTTCTTT; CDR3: CASSRNRETEAFF
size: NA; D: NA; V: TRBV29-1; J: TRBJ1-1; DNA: TGCAGCGTCCGCAATAAACAGGGTAACCCTGAAGCTTTCTTT; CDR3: CSVRNKQGNPEAFF
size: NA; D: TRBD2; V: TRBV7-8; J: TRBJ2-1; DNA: TGTGCCAGCAGCCACCTCAGACTAGCGGGGGGTCGCAATGAGCAGTTCTTC; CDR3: CASSHLRLAGGRNEQFF
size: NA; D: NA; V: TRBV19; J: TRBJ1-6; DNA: TGTGCCAGTATAGTGGAGCCCTCCTATAATTCACCCCTCCACTTT; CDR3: CASIVEPSYNSPLHF
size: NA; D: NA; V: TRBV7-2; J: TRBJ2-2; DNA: TGTGCCAGCAGCCTCCCGCCAGCGGCGAACACCGGGGAGCTGTTTTTT; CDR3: CASSLPPAANTGELFF
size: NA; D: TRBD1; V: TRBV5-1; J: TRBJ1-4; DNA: TGCGCCAGCAGCTTGGAGACAGGGATGAATGAAAAACTGTTTTTT; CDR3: CASSLETGMNEKLFF
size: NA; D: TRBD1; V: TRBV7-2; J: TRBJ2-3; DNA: TGTGCCAGCAGCCCCTCGCGAGGGGGCGGCACAGATACGCAGTATTTT; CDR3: CASSPSRGGGTDTQYF
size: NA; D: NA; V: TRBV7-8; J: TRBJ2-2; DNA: TGTGCCAGCAGCTTACTCCGGAACACCGGGGAGCTGTTTTTT; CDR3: CASSLLRNTGELFF
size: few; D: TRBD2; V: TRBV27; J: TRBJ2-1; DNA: TGTGCCAGCAGTTTAGGGCTAGCGGGGATCGATGAGCAGTTCTTC; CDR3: CASSLGLAGIDEQFF
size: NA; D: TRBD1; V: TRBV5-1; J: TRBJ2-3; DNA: TGCGCCAGCAGACGGGACAGGGGTAACACAGATACGCAGTATTTT; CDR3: CASRRDRGNTDTQYF
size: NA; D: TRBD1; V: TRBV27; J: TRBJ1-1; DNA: TGTGCCAGCACCACCCCCGGGACAGTCGAAGCTTTCTTT; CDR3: CASTTPGTVEAFF
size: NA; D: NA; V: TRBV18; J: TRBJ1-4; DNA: TGTGCCAGCTCACCACCTTTGATGTTCCAAGGGCGGGGCCCGAATGAAAAACTGTTTTTT; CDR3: CASSPPLMFQGRGPNEKLFF
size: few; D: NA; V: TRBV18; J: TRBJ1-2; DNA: TGTGCCAGCTCACCACCGCTTCAGGGGTATGGCTACACCTTC; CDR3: CASSPPLQGYGYTF
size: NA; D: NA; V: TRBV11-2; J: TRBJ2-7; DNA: TGTGCCAGCAGCTTGGTCGACAGGAGCTCCTACGAGCAGTACTTC; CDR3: CASSLVDRSSYEQYF
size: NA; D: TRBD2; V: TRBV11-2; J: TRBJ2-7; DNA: TGTGCCAGCAGCTTTGTAGCGGGGCCACAGTACTTC; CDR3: CASSFVAGPQYF
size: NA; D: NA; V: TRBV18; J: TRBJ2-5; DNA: TGTGCCAGCTCACCAGAGGAGACCCAGTACTTC; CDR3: CASSPEETQYF
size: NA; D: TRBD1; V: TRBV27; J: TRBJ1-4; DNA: TGTGCCAGCAGCCAAGATTTGGGACAGGGAAGGGAAAAACTGTTTTTT; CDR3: CASSQDLGQGREKLFF
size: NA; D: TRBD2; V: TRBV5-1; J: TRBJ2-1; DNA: TGCGCCAGCAGCTTGGGCGCGGGGGGGACCTACAATGAGCAGTTCTTC; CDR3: CASSLGAGGTYNEQFF
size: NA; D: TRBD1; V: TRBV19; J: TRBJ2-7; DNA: TGTGCCAGTAGTAAGGGGCAGGGGGCTTCCTACGAGCAGTACTTC; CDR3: CASSKGQGASYEQYF
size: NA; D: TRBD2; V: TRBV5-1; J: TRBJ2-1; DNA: TGCGCCAGCAGCCAGACTAGCGGGGCTTACAATGAGCAGTTCTTC; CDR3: CASSQTSGAYNEQFF
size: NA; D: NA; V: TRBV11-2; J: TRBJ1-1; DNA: TGTGCCAGCAGCTTAGATGGTGGGGCAGGGGCTTTCTTT; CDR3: CASSLDGGAGAFF
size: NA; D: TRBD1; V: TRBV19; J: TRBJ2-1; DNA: TGTGCCAGTAGCCTTCGGGACAGGGACCTCAATGAGCAGTTCTTC; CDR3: CASSLRDRDLNEQFF
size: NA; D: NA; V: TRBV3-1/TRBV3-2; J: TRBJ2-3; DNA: TGTGCCAGCAGCCCCCCTTTAGTGGATACGCAGTATTTT; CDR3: CASSPPLVDTQYF
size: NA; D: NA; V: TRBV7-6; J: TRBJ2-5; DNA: TGTGCCAGCAGCGAGGCCAGCGGGGAGACCCAGTACTTC; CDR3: CASSEASGETQYF
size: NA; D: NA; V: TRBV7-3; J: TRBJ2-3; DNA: TGTGCCAGCAGCTTAATAGCGAACACAGATACGCAGTATTTT; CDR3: CASSLIANTDTQYF
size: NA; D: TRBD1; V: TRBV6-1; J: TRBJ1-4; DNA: TGTGCCAGCAGTGAAGGGACAGGGACGCTGCTGGAAAAACTGTTTTTT; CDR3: CASSEGTGTLLEKLFF
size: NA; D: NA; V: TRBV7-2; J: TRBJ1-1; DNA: TGTGCCAGCAGCCCTGTAACGGGGGACACTGAAGCTTTCTTT; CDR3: CASSPVTGDTEAFF
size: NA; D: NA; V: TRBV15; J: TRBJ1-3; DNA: TGTGCCAGCGGCACTGGAAACACCATATATTTT; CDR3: CASGTGNTIYF
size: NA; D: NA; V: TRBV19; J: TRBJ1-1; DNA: TGTGCCAGTAGTCCACCCGAGAGGGCTTTCTTT; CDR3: CASSPPERAFF
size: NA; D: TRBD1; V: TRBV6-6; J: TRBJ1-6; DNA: TGTGCCAGCAGCACGGGACAGCTCTATAATTCACCCCTCCACTTT; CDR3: CASSTGQLYNSPLHF
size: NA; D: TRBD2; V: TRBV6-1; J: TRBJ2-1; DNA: TGTGCCAGCAGTGAACCAGGACTAGCGGGGGGGTATGAGCAGTTCTTC; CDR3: CASSEPGLAGGYEQFF
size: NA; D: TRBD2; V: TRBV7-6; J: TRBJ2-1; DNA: TGTGCCAGCAGCCTACTGGCCGGGGGGGCCTACAATGAGCAGTTCTTC; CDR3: CASSLLAGGAYNEQFF
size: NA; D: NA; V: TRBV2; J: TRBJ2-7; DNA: TGTGCCAGCAGTGCTCGGGGCAGGGCGGGAGAGCAGTACTTC; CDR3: CASSARGRAGEQYF
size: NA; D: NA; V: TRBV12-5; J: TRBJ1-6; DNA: TGTGCTAGTGCCTCCGGGACTGGGAATTCACCCCTCCACTTT; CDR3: CASASGTGNSPLHF
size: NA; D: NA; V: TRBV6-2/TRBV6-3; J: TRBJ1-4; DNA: TGTGCCAGCAGTTACTCCTCGGTCGTCCTAGACAGGCGGAATGAAAAACTGTTTTTT; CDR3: CASSYSSVVLDRRNEKLFF
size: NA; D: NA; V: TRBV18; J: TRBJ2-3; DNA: TGTGCCAGCTCACCCCGAGTGAGCACAGATACGCAGTATTTT; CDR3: CASSPRVSTDTQYF
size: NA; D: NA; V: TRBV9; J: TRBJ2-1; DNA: TGTGCCAGCAGCGTAGTCGCAGCTAGATACAATGAGCAGTTCTTC; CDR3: CASSVVAARYNEQFF
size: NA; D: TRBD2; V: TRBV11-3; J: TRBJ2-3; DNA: TGTGCCAGCAGCCCTGGTGTTACTAGCGGGGGAACAGATACGCAGTATTTT; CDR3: CASSPGVTSGGTDTQYF
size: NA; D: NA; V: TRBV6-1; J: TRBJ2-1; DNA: TGTGCCAGCAGTGAGGGGGGGGCCGTCTACAATGAGCAGTTCTTC; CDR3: CASSEGGAVYNEQFF
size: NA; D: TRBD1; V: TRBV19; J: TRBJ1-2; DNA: TGTGCCAGTAGCAACCGGGACAGCCGCTTACCAATCAGAGGCTACACCTTC; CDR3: CASSNRDSRLPIRGYTF
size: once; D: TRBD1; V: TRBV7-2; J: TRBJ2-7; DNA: TGTGCCAGCAGCTGGACAGGGGGTCCCTACGAGCAGTACTTC; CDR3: CASSWTGGPYEQYF
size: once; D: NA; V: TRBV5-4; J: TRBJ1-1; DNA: TGTGCCAGCAGCACCCCTACCGATTTTGAAGCTTTCTTT; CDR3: CASSTPTDFEAFF
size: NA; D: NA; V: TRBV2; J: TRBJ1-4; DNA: TGTGCCAGCAGTGAAAGCCCTCTGGACAGTCAACGGTTTTTT; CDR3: CASSESPLDSQRFF
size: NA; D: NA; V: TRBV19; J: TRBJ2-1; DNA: TGTGCCAGCAGGGGGGCTGAGCAGTTCTTC; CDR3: CASRGAEQFF